This TCR beta chain was sequenced during a study of human T cells and chemical hapten exposure (dated by TCRdb to the early 2020s). In terms of the full investigation: For sensitization, 2% DPC in acetone was applied to an approximately 2 cm by approximately 2 cm area of upper inner arm skin. The libraries were sequenced as a pool, and the TCR yield per sample differed mostly because of small variations in library volumes within the pool. Alopecia areata with under or over 50% scalp involvement, alopecia totalis and alopecia universalis were represented in the patient cohort, which was mostly female. Throughout the study period of roughly 24 weeks, patients also received therapeutic DPC doses to the scalp every week. In alopecia patients, the study followed how the peripheral blood TCR repertoire changed in vivo over primary and secondary sensitization to diphenylcyclopropenone (DPC), a hapten. Patch testing on the upper back used Finn chambers containing 0.01% DPC, with scoring done after 6 days according to International Contact Dermatitis Research Group standards. Blood samples were taken from patients before sensitization (week 0) and at 2, 6 and about 24 weeks after DPC sensitization. For TCR sequencing, blood came from approximately 29 alopecia patients at anywhere from one to four time points (pre-sensitization, 2, 6 and 24 weeks). General conclusions and limits of the study: Because all patients had alopecia, a presumed autoimmune disease, the immune response of the patients might differ from that of healthy individuals. Repeated subsampling changed both the strength of the expansion versus patch-test correlation and the threshold at which that correlation became significant. A positive correlation was found between the number of PT1 expanded TCRs and patch test score, with significance reached at thresholds 8, 16 and 32 but not 4. No change with DPC sensitization was found in the number of TCRs above 1 in 1000 frequency, and no evidence of global repertoire structure alterations was found. Compared with pre-sensitization or healthy control sets, expanded TCRs formed significantly more large CDR3 similarity clusters, which is consistent with antigen-driven responses.

Taken from cysteine to phenylalanine, the CDR3 has 14 residues. Of the read, only the CDR3 DNA is kept; its 42 bases are in frame from base 1. Trimming removed 6 bases from V and 6 bases from J, leaving 17 bases between the germline ends. As encoded in the germline V gene, CDR1 is MNHEY while CDR2 is SVGAGI. This clonotype came up many times. Its cognate antigen has yet to be identified. Base qualities are not recorded, but no much larger clone differs from it by a single base. The library was built by means of RACE. The reads were generated on a NextSeq 500. Library preparation attached unique molecular identifiers to individual cDNA molecules for quantitative, reproducible TCR counting. Both TCR alpha and TCR beta chains were sequenced from each blood RNA sample. The authors processed their data as follows. Samples had a median of roughly 99,000 TCRs, with a range from roughly 20,000 to 700,000. The Decombinator software suite was used to annotate the V, J and CDR3 of the TCR reads. Every sample was subsampled to the same number of TCRs (28,000) for the PS versus PT1 abundance plots. TCRs were defined as expanded if absent before sensitization and observed at least eight times at the 2-week time point. TCRdb trimmed public reads at Q25 via fastp, called clones via MiXCR and kept in-frame beta chains. Every CDR3 protein is listed once, alongside the most common genes and DNA of its rows. The V and J calls reflect TCRdb's pipeline rather than the authors' work. Within this sample are around 330,000 distinct CDR3 sequences, with 4.5% to 7% of them counted one time only. The ten largest clones take up around 8% of the sample.

The time point label corresponds to: pre-sensitization, week 0. The treatment or condition label of this sample denotes: therapeutic diphenylcyclopropenone sensitization with weekly scalp DPC. At every patch-test visit, the blood draw took place before the patch test was put on. Patients were considered eligible if aged 18 to 70, diagnosed with alopecia and deemed suitable for DPC therapy, and patients were excluded if pregnant. Total RNA was extracted from unfractionated whole blood collected in Tempus Blood RNA tubes. The source of this sequence is a woman aged 18-30 years with alopecia areata. Some clones in this sample may be carry-over from other donors' samples. The rearranged chain carries TRBV6-5 and TRBJ1-1, with no confident D gene call. The sequencing here drew on whole blood, taken in connection with sensitization to the hapten diphenylcyclopropenone (DPC). The CDR3: CASSKGFSGPEAFF. DNA sequence: TGTGCCAGCAGCAAAGGGTTTTCGGGCCCTGAAGCTTTCTTT.